The clone carrying this T cell receptor beta chain was seen many times. Its antigen remains unknown. Using its own MiXCR run on the PCR reads, TCRdb lists one record per CDR3 protein. The sample records some 590,000 distinct CDR3 sequences, 25% being singletons. This sample is part of a study of molecular identifiers for immune sequencing clone quantification. The study, taken as a whole, reports: Clones that exceeded 20 RNA copies held over 99% of effector molecules, yet under 1% in naive cells.

Naive CD8 library inputs spanned roughly 18,000 to 1,000,000 sorted cells and 10%, 30% or 50% RNA. A CD8+CD4-CCR7+CD45RA+ phenotype served as the sorting definition for naive CD8 T cells. V shed 5 bases and J shed 3 bases, with 19 bases lying between them. Germline V gene sequence: CDR1 SEHNR, CDR2 FQNEAQ (reference sequence). The CDR3 extends over 16 amino acids. The origin of this receptor is a human donor in good health. Some libraries in this study had Jurkat cell RNA spiked in. Sequencing was performed on naive CD8+ T cells from blood, with Jurkat cell RNA spiked in. Documented subset: FACS-sorted CD8+CD4-CCR7+CD45RA+ naive T cells. This chain uses TRBV7-9 with TRBJ2-5, with D possibly being TRBD1 (7 bases). The CDR3 loop is CASSLIGQGGEETQYF. In nucleotides, the CDR3 is TGTGCCAGCAGCCTAATTGGGCAGGGGGGTGAAGAGACCCAGTACTTC.